A single sample is the source of the 24 T cell receptor beta chains below, sequenced in a study of a mutant IDH1 vaccine in newly diagnosed glioma. Their antigens remain unidentified. Sequenced by immunoSEQ multiplex PCR; TCRdb stores in-frame clones only, minus some. The table lists some 44,000 clones, roughly four fifths of them singletons, with approximately 5.5% in the top ten. Time point specified: week 35, safety follow-up. Topical imiquimod was applied with each vaccine dose, which held 300 ug of mutant IDH1 20-mer peptide. The specimen comprised PBMCs, sampled from a glioma patient whose treatment included an IDH1 peptide vaccine. Receptors originate from a woman in her fifties or sixties with glioma.

The chain carries TRBV18 and TRBJ1-2, with 9 bases fitting TRBD1. The length of the CDR3 is 13 residues. The trim removed 4 bases at V and 6 bases at J, leaving 3 bases unmatched. The germline V gene has CDR1 KGHSH and CDR2 LQKENI. This CDR3 reads CASSLGTGNGYTF. CDR3 DNA sequence: TGTGCCAGCTCACTTGGGACAGGGAATGGCTACACCTTC.

The chain carries TRBV10-3 and TRBJ1-2, with 10 bases lining up with TRBD1. Trimming cost V 2 bases and J 8 bases; bases outside gene matches: 5. CDR1 is ENHRY and CDR2 is SYGVKD in the germline V gene. CDR3 length: 14 residues. The DNA of the CDR3 is TGTGCCATCAGTGAGCGACAGGGGGCGCTCGGCTACACCTTC. Its translation is CAISERQGALGYTF.

The chain couples TRBV7-2 to TRBJ2-5, with a tentative D call TRBD2 (6 bases). Trimming took 1 base from V and 7 from J, leaving 10 bases between them. The CDR3 sequence is 13 residues long. Germline values: CDR1 SGHTA, CDR2 FQGNSA. The CDR3 DNA follows: TGTGCCAGCAGCTTAGACCTCGGGGGGACCCAGTACTTC. The encoded protein is CASSLDLGGTQYF.

The V call is TRBV5-1, the J call TRBJ1-1; D is possibly TRBD1 (6 bases). The germline CDR1 and CDR2 sequences are SGHRS and YFSETQ. V gave up 0 bases and J gave up 1 base, with 10 bases separating them. The CDR3 runs to 15 residues. The CDR3 sequence is CASSLETGENTEAFF. CDR3 DNA: TGCGCCAGCAGCTTGGAGACAGGCGAGAACACTGAAGCTTTCTTT.

The CDR3 DNA reads as TGTGCCAGCAGCTTGGAGGGGGCCAGGGGCGCTAACTATGGCTACACCTTC. Translation gives CASSLEGARGANYGYTF. The rearrangement joins TRBV5-4 to TRBJ1-2; 7 nucleotides align to TRBD1. The ends lost 0 bases at V and 0 bases at J; junction bases unmatched: 8. CDR1 is SGHNT, CDR2 YYREEE, per germline (reference sequence). CDR3 length: 17 amino acids. Based on the CDR3 plus reference TRBV5-4 and TRBJ1-2, the full variable domain is ETGVTQSPTHLIKTRGQQVTLRCSSQSGHNTVSWYQQALGQGPQFIFQYYREEENGRGNFPPRFSGLQFPNYSSELNVNALELDDSALYLCASSLEGARGANYGYTFGSGTRLTVV.

The rearrangement uses TRBV10-2 and TRBJ1-5; D remains unclear. V gave up 3 bases and J gave up 3 bases, with 12 bases separating them. Per germline, CDR1 WSHSY and CDR2 SAAADI. The CDR3 extends over 15 amino acids. The CDR3, as DNA: TGCGCCAGCAGTGAATATCGGACGGACAATCAGCCCCAGCATTTT. Residues: CASSEYRTDNQPQHF.

The V call is TRBV10-3, the J call TRBJ1-2, with D possibly being TRBD1 (6 bases). The CDR3 runs 19 residues. Germline V lookup: CDR1 ENHRY, CDR2 SYGVKD. Between the trimmed V and J ends, which lost 8 bases and 0 bases, there was a span of 28 bases. The CDR3 DNA is TGTGCCATCGGGGGGGGAGGAGACAGGCTTTTGTTAGCTAACTATGGCTACACCTTC. Its translation: CAIGGGGDRLLLANYGYTF.

The chain links TRBV7-2 to TRBJ1-2; D ambiguous. Germline CDR1 and CDR2: SGHTA and FQGNSA. The CDR3 consists of 13 residues. Trimming left V 3 bases short and J 8 bases short, with 13 bases between. CDR3 coding DNA: TGTGCCAGCAGCTTCCCGGGGAATTTCGGCTACACCTTC. Translating it yields CASSFPGNFGYTF.

The J gene is TRBJ1-1, the V gene TRBV6-4; TRBD1 is a possible D gene (5 bases). V lost 2 bases to trimming and J lost 1 base, with 5 bases between them. Germline-derived CDR1 and CDR2 are MRHNA and SNTAGT. The CDR3 contains 13 residues. Here the CDR3 DNA reads TGTGCCAGCAGTGACACAGGGAACACTGAAGCTTTCTTT. Translated, it gives CASSDTGNTEAFF.

This chain connects TRBV6-1 to TRBJ1-3; TRBD1 matches at 8 bases. The ends lost 4 bases at V and 0 bases at J; junction bases unmatched: 2. The CDR3 extends over 15 amino acids. Germline loops: CDR1 MNHNS, CDR2 SASEGT. The CDR3 DNA sequence: TGTGCCAGCAGTGGGACAGGGACCTCTGGAAACACCATATATTTT. Translating gives CASSGTGTSGNTIYF.

V usage is TRBV29-1 and J usage is TRBJ1-5; perhaps TRBD1 as D (6 bases). Germline V gene data show CDR1 as SQVTM and CDR2 as ANQGSEA. The CDR3 extends over 18 amino acids. The germline V and J ends were trimmed by 4 bases and 3 bases, with 25 bases remaining between them. In DNA form, the CDR3 reads TGCAGCGTTGGAACAGGGTTTTTTCCCGATGTCGACAATCAGCCCCAGCATTTT. Its translation: CSVGTGFFPDVDNQPQHF.

This rearrangement joins TRBV2 to TRBJ1-5; D remains unclear. V lost 1 base and J 6 bases, leaving 13 bases between the germline ends. The CDR3 covers 15 residues. Per the germline V gene, CDR1 is SNHLY and CDR2 is FYNNEI. The CDR3 DNA sequence: TGTGCCAGCAGTGAAGTCCTGGGTATCGGTCAGCCCCAGCATTTT. This sequence encodes CASSEVLGIGQPQHF. Using reference TRBV2 and TRBJ1-5 for the parts outside the CDR3, the full variable domain is EPEVTQTPSHQVTQMGQEVILRCVPISNHLYFYWYRQILGQKVEFLVSFYNNEISEKSEIFDDQFSVERPDGSNFTLKIRSTKLEDSAMYFCASSEVLGIGQPQHFGDGTRLSIL.

The V gene is TRBV7-8, the J gene TRBJ2-5; 9 bases line up with TRBD2. The CDR3 has 17 amino acids. J was trimmed by 3 bases and V by 5 bases; bases with no gene match: 13. Germline V gene lookup returns CDR1 SGHVS and CDR2 FQNEAQ. The CDR3, as DNA: TGTGCCAGCAGCCCTGGGGTAGCGGGGGCCTATGAAGAGACCCAGTACTTC. Translated, it gives CASSPGVAGAYEETQYF.

The rearrangement links TRBV7-2 to TRBJ2-2; D ambiguous. CDR1 and CDR2 (germline): SGHTA, FQGNSA. The CDR3 has 14 amino acids. The V and J ends lost 3 bases and 0 bases respectively, with 5 bases between them. The CDR3 is CASSFSANTGELFF. The CDR3 DNA is TGTGCCAGCAGCTTCAGCGCGAACACCGGGGAGCTGTTTTTT.

This chain links TRBV6-5 with TRBJ2-7; D is perhaps TRBD1 (7 bases). This CDR3 comprises 13 residues. V gave up 7 bases and J gave up 4 bases, with 14 bases separating them. The germline V gene encodes CDR1 MNHEY and CDR2 SVGAGI. The CDR3 nucleotides read TGTGCCAGCAAGAAGGAGGGGGCATACGAGCAGTACTTC. Amino acid sequence: CASKKEGAYEQYF.

Only a few counts were recorded for this clone. This chain joins TRBV30 and TRBJ1-2; TRBD1 matches 11 bases. Unmatched junction bases numbered 4, after V lost 3 bases and J lost 7 bases. CDR3 size: 13 residues. Germline CDR1 is GTSNPN and CDR2 is SVGIG (reference sequence). CDR3 in DNA: TGTGCCTGGAGGGGACAGGGGGAAAGTGGCTACACCTTC. The encoded protein is CAWRGQGESGYTF.

This clone appeared a single time. This chain links TRBV5-1 with TRBJ1-4; no definite D call. Trimming removed 2 bases at V and 0 bases at J, with 8 bases between. The CDR3 consists of 15 residues. CDR1 and CDR2 from the germline V gene are SGHRS and YFSETQ. The CDR3: CASSFSQATNEKLFF. The CDR3 DNA is TGCGCCAGCAGCTTTTCACAAGCAACTAATGAAAAACTGTTTTTT.

The chain has TRBV6-6 and TRBJ1-3; a weak D match, TRBD1 (5 bases). Germline CDR1 MNHNY, CDR2 SVGAGI (reference sequence). Trimming removed 6 bases from V and 4 bases from J, with 16 bases in between. The CDR3 has 15 residues. The CDR3 here is CASSPRPGVGNTIYF. CDR3 coding DNA: TGTGCCAGCAGCCCCCGTCCGGGGGTCGGAAACACCATATATTTT.

The chain carries TRBV9 and TRBJ2-2; the D is unclear. This CDR3 has 14 residues. The germline gives CDR1 SGDLS, CDR2 YYNGEE. V dropped 6 bases and J dropped 3 bases, with 12 bases sitting between them. CDR3 nucleotide sequence: TGTGCCAGCACTCCGAGCCGCGACACCGGGGAGCTGTTTTTT. It translates to CASTPSRDTGELFF. Looking up the rest from reference TRBV9 and TRBJ2-2 gives the full variable domain: DSGVTQTPKHLITATGQRVTLRCSPRSGDLSVYWYQQSLDQGLQFLIQYYNGEERAKGNILERFSAQQFPDLHSELNLSSLELGDSALYFCASTPSRDTGELFFGEGSRLTVL.

V is TRBV6-6 and J is TRBJ1-1; 8 bases map to TRBD1. The CDR3 is made up of 14 amino acids. V lost 5 bases and J lost 0; bases outside the gene matches: 2. Germline loops: CDR1 MNHNY, CDR2 SVGAGI (reference sequence). Here the CDR3 DNA reads TGTGCCAGCAGTCGGGGACAGGTGAACACTGAAGCTTTCTTT. It is translated as CASSRGQVNTEAFF.

The chain combines TRBV27 with TRBJ1-5; D gene unclear. The CDR3 has 15 amino acids. V gave up 3 bases and J gave up 0 bases, with 9 bases separating them. Germline lookup yields CDR1 MNHEY and CDR2 SMNVEV (reference sequence). The chain's CDR3 is CASSLAGVSNQPQHF. CDR3 bases: TGTGCCAGCAGTTTGGCTGGGGTTAGCAATCAGCCCCAGCATTTT.

The chain uses TRBV5-3 and TRBJ1-2, with TRBD1 matching 7 bases. TRBV5-3 is an ORF, and what it does is uncertain. The length of the CDR3 is 16 residues. The ends lost 1 base at V and 8 bases at J; junction bases unmatched: 14. The CDR3 loop is CARSLCGAHRGRGYTF. CDR3 DNA sequence: TGTGCCAGAAGCTTGTGTGGGGCACACAGGGGTAGGGGCTACACCTTC.

The V call is TRBV5-1, the J call TRBJ2-3; D ambiguous. The CDR3 is made up of 13 amino acids. V was cut by 3 bases and J by 4 bases, with 9 bases left in between. Germline V gene sequence: CDR1 SGHRS, CDR2 YFSETQ. The CDR3, as DNA: TGCGCCAGCAGCTCTGCTCGGGCAGATACGCAGTATTTT. Protein: CASSSARADTQYF.

This clone was counted between two and nine times. This sequence joins TRBV13 and TRBJ1-1; D is uncertain. V shed 5 bases and J shed 6 bases, with 16 bases lying between them. The CDR3 loop spans 14 amino acids. The germline V gene encodes CDR1 PRHDT and CDR2 FYEKMQ (reference sequence). The CDR3 sequence is CASSTYSGRAEAFF. The CDR3 DNA follows: TGTGCCAGCAGCACGTACTCTGGGCGGGCTGAAGCTTTCTTT. Supplemented by reference TRBV13 and TRBJ1-1, the full variable domain reads AAGVIQSPRHLIKEKRETATLKCYPIPRHDTVYWYQQGPGQDPQFLISFYEKMQSDKGSIPDRFSAQQFSDYHSELNMSSLELGDSALYFCASSTYSGRAEAFFGQGTRLTVV.